These T cell receptor beta chains were read from a single sample in a study of T cells in Graves' hyperthyroidism and ophthalmopathy. Using its own MiXCR run on the multiplex PCR reads, TCRdb lists one record per CDR3 protein. The sample includes approximately 710,000 distinct CDR3 sequences, 15% to 20% of them seen just once. The material sequenced was blood. These TCRs come from a man aged 45-65 years with Graves' hyperthyroidism. Both conserved end residues are part of each CDR3. A D gene is named only where the DNA matches it firmly. Where a row states a size, it is once, few, many or the class of an expanded clone; other rows omit it.

CASSLGDSPNEKLFF,TGTGCCAGCAGCCTCGGGGACAGCCCTAATGAAAAACTGTTTTTT,TRBJ1-4,TRBV5-8,TRBD1,few
CASSQVASGSRYEQYF,TGTGCCAGCAGCCAAGTCGCTAGCGGGAGTCGATACGAGCAGTACTTC,TRBJ2-7,TRBV14,TRBD2,NA
CASSLVGLYNEQFF,TGTGCCAGCAGCTTGGTTGGGTTATACAATGAGCAGTTCTTC,TRBJ2-1,TRBV5-6,NA,NA
CASSDQRSNEKLFF,TGTGCCAGCTCCGACCAGAGGAGTAATGAAAAACTGTTTTTT,TRBJ1-4,TRBV18,NA,many
CASSLGETNNEQYF,TGTGCCAGCAGCTTAGGCGAAACCAACAACGAGCAGTACTTC,TRBJ2-7,TRBV7-9,NA,many
CATSDVVGASGNHYNEQFF,TGTGCCACCAGTGATGTTGTGGGCGCTAGCGGGAATCACTACAATGAGCAGTTCTTC,TRBJ2-1,TRBV24-1,TRBD2,NA
CASFSGLAGFGDTQYF,TGTGCCAGCTTTTCAGGGCTAGCGGGGTTTGGGGATACGCAGTATTTT,TRBJ2-3,TRBV28,TRBD2,many
CASSGSGTLYEQYF,TGCGCCAGCAGTGGATCAGGGACCCTCTACGAGCAGTACTTC,TRBJ2-7,TRBV10-1,NA,many
CAWSVVAGRSSYNEQFF,TGTGCCTGGAGTGTTGTGGCTGGGAGGAGCTCCTACAATGAGCAGTTCTTC,TRBJ2-1,TRBV30,NA,many
CAWNRAGTRFVSTEAFF,TGTGCCTGGAATAGGGCCGGGACAAGATTTGTTAGTACTGAAGCTTTCTTT,TRBJ1-1,TRBV30,NA,many
CASSLPLQGELFF,TGTGCCAGCAGTCTACCCCTCCAGGGGGAGCTGTTTTTT,TRBJ2-2,TRBV6-2/TRBV6-3,NA,NA
CASSYAGGNEQYF,TGTGCCAGCAGTTATGCGGGAGGGAACGAGCAGTACTTC,TRBJ2-7,TRBV27,TRBD2,many
CASSSQKGQGTGTQYF,TGTGCCAGCAGTTCCCAAAAGGGACAGGGGACTGGTACGCAGTATTTT,TRBJ2-3,TRBV28,TRBD1,many
CASSSERASSGNTIYF,TGTGCCAGCAGTTCCGAGAGGGCTAGCTCTGGAAACACCATATATTTT,TRBJ1-3,TRBV28,NA,NA
CASSFTRTGGVRSEAFF,TGTGCCAGCAGCTTCACTAGAACAGGGGGCGTTCGTTCTGAAGCTTTCTTT,TRBJ1-1,TRBV11-2,TRBD1,NA
CASSEVGSGGLPSAEQYF,TGTGCCAGCAGTGAAGTGGGTAGCGGAGGACTCCCCTCTGCCGAGCAGTACTTC,TRBJ2-7,TRBV2,NA,many
CASSLGGASGPYNEQFF,TGTGCCAGCAGTTTAGGGGGAGCTAGCGGGCCCTACAATGAGCAGTTCTTC,TRBJ2-1,TRBV12-3/TRBV12-4,TRBD2,NA
CSAGGLAGESQETQYF,TGCAGTGCTGGGGGACTAGCGGGAGAAAGCCAAGAGACCCAGTACTTC,TRBJ2-5,TRBV20-1,TRBD2,NA
CSASSGDSYEQYF,TGCAGTGCTAGCTCCGGGGACTCCTACGAGCAGTACTTC,TRBJ2-7,TRBV20-1,NA,many
CASSVGGSITGELFF,TGTGCCAGCAGCGTAGGAGGGAGTATTACCGGGGAGCTGTTTTTT,TRBJ2-2,TRBV9,NA,NA
CASSYSAGGMAFF,TGTGCCAGCAGTTACTCGGCAGGGGGCATGGCTTTCTTT,TRBJ1-1,TRBV6-2/TRBV6-3,TRBD1,NA
CSAPFNEKLFF,TGCAGTGCCCCATTTAATGAAAAACTGTTTTTT,TRBJ1-4,TRBV20-1,NA,many
CSAEGSSYEQYF,TGCAGTGCTGAGGGTAGCTCCTACGAGCAGTACTTC,TRBJ2-7,TRBV20-1,NA,few
CASSLRRTTYEQYF,TGTGCCAGCAGTTTACGGCGGACTACCTACGAGCAGTACTTC,TRBJ2-7,TRBV27,NA,many
CSAARVFDGYTF,TGCAGTGCTGCCCGGGTTTTTGATGGCTACACCTTC,TRBJ1-2,TRBV20-1,NA,NA
CASSPPTDSYNEQFF,TGTGCCAGCTCACCACCTACAGACTCCTACAATGAGCAGTTCTTC,TRBJ2-1,TRBV18,NA,few
CASSLRLAYEQYF,TGTGCCAGCAGCTTAAGGCTAGCCTACGAGCAGTACTTC,TRBJ2-7,TRBV11-2,NA,many
CASSQLERNQPQHF,TGTGCCAGCAGTCAGCTAGAGCGCAATCAGCCCCAGCATTTT,TRBJ1-5,TRBV6-2/TRBV6-3,NA,many
CASSIQGPTEAFF,TGTGCCAGTAGTATACAGGGCCCAACTGAAGCTTTCTTT,TRBJ1-1,TRBV19,NA,few
CASSLGQYSNQPQHF,TGCGCCAGCAGCTTGGGACAGTATAGCAATCAGCCCCAGCATTTT,TRBJ1-5,TRBV5-1,NA,many
CASSYLGYTEAFF,TGTGCCAGCAGTTATTTGGGATACACTGAAGCTTTCTTT,TRBJ1-1,TRBV6-5,NA,few
CASSSPGQGPRLEAFF,TGCGCCAGCAGCTCACCGGGACAGGGGCCTCGTCTTGAAGCTTTCTTT,TRBJ1-1,TRBV5-1,TRBD1,many
CATSDFTGGYLQETQYF,TGTGCCACCAGTGATTTCACAGGGGGCTATCTCCAAGAGACCCAGTACTTC,TRBJ2-5,TRBV24-1,TRBD1,NA
CASSYSNRAPGNTIYF,TGTGCCAGCAGTTACTCTAACAGGGCTCCTGGAAACACCATATATTTT,TRBJ1-3,TRBV6-2/TRBV6-3,NA,few
CASSVGGTETQYF,TGTGCCAGCAGCGTAGGGGGGACCGAGACCCAGTACTTC,TRBJ2-5,TRBV9,NA,few
CASKIAFNRPLHF,TGTGCCAGCAAGATAGCTTTCAACCGCCCCCTCCACTTT,TRBJ1-6,TRBV27,NA,many
CATAGDLFTGELYF,TGTGCCACCGCGGGGGACCTTTTCACCGGGGAGCTGTATTTT,TRBJ2-2,TRBV15,TRBD2,NA
CASSDLALTSYEQYF,TGTGCCAGCAGTGACCTAGCCCTCACCTCCTACGAGCAGTACTTC,TRBJ2-7,TRBV2,NA,few
CASSEFSSGELFF,TGCGCCAGCAGTGAGTTTTCCTCCGGGGAGCTGTTTTTT,TRBJ2-2,TRBV10-1,NA,NA
CASSEDASPLHF,TGCGCCAGCAGTGAGGACGCGTCACCCCTCCACTTT,TRBJ1-6,TRBV10-2,NA,many
CASSDSSRAGTGELFF,TGTGCCAGCAGTGACTCATCCAGGGCGGGCACCGGGGAGCTTTTTTTT,TRBJ2-2,TRBV6-4,NA,NA
CSSVEGSNYGYTF,TGCAGCTCGGTCGAAGGGAGTAACTATGGCTACACCTTC,TRBJ1-2,TRBV29-1,NA,NA
CASSDETGNTDTQYF,TGCGCCAGCAGTGATGAAACGGGCAACACAGATACGCAGTATTTT,TRBJ2-3,TRBV10-1,NA,many
CASGTTRSGETQYF,TGTGCCAGCGGGACGACCCGATCGGGAGAGACCCAGTACTTC,TRBJ2-5,TRBV2,NA,many
CAWTRTGQNYGYTF,TGTGCCTGGACACGGACAGGGCAGAACTATGGCTACACCTTC,TRBJ1-2,TRBV30,TRBD1,few
CASSQQWTGNYGYTF,TGTGCCAGCAGTCAACAGTGGACAGGGAACTATGGCTACACCTTC,TRBJ1-2,TRBV6-1,TRBD1,many
CASSQLEAKGYEQYF,TGCGCCAGCAGCCAGTTGGAGGCGAAGGGATACGAGCAGTACTTC,TRBJ2-7,TRBV4-1,NA,NA
CASSYSGINYGYTF,TGTGCCAGCAGTTACTCGGGGATTAACTATGGCTACACCTTC,TRBJ1-2,TRBV6-2/TRBV6-3,NA,many
CASGFDRVETQYF,TGTGCTAGTGGTTTTGACAGGGTAGAGACCCAGTACTTC,TRBJ2-5,TRBV12-5,TRBD1,NA
CSARDPSETDPYEQYF,TGCAGTGCTAGAGACCCCTCCGAGACAGACCCCTACGAGCAGTACTTC,TRBJ2-7,TRBV20-1,NA,few
CASSKRDDEETQYF,TGTGCCAGCAGCAAAAGGGACGACGAAGAGACCCAGTACTTC,TRBJ2-5,TRBV9,NA,many
CASSTPDGFYEQYF,TGTGCCAGCAGTACCCCGGACGGATTCTACGAGCAGTACTTC,TRBJ2-7,TRBV6-1,NA,many
CASSIGSTEAFF,TGTGCCAGTAGTATTGGTAGCACTGAAGCTTTCTTT,TRBJ1-1,TRBV19,NA,NA
CASSIPRAGKGELFF,TGTGCCAGTAGTATCCCTAGGGCTGGGAAGGGGGAGCTGTTTTTT,TRBJ2-2,TRBV19,NA,NA
CAWRGASGFYNEQFF,TGTGCCTGGAGAGGGGCTAGCGGGTTCTACAATGAGCAGTTCTTC,TRBJ2-1,TRBV30,TRBD2,many
CASSDRGLTDTQYF,TGTGCCAGTAGTGACAGGGGGCTCACAGATACGCAGTATTTT,TRBJ2-3,TRBV19,TRBD1,few
CASRPKTSGKIYEQYF,TGTGCCAGCAGGCCTAAGACTAGCGGGAAAATTTACGAGCAGTACTTC,TRBJ2-7,TRBV7-3,TRBD2,few